These 12 T cell receptor beta chains originate from one sample sequenced in a study of blood T cell repertoires in COVID-19. The method was immunoSEQ multiplex PCR; TCRdb's version includes in-frame clones alone and lacks a portion of them. The sample includes 250,000 or so clones, 70% to 90% of them seen just once. Source material: peripheral blood. These receptors were taken from a woman aged 60-75 years with active or convalescent COVID-19.

The chain has TRBV6-1 and TRBJ1-2; the D gene is possibly TRBD1 (6 bases). This CDR3 spans 15 amino acids. Germline CDR1 and CDR2: MNHNS and SASEGT. V was shortened by 0 bases and J by 4 bases, with 12 bases between the two germline ends. The CDR3 sequence: CASSEAGRGSYGYTF. The CDR3 nucleotides read TGTGCCAGCAGTGAAGCCGGCAGGGGATCCTATGGCTACACCTTC.

The chain is built from TRBV3-1 (or the pseudogene TRBV3-2) and TRBJ1-4; 8 bases line up with TRBD1. Germline V lookup: CDR1 LGHDT, CDR2 YNNKEL (reference sequence). The CDR3 is 14 residues long. Germline trimming cut 3 bases from V and 7 bases from J; bases unmatched to any gene: 4. In nucleotides, the CDR3 is TGTGCCAGCAGCCAGGACAGGGTGCGTGAAAAACTGTTTTTT. This encodes CASSQDRVREKLFF.

This chain joins TRBV2 and TRBJ1-2; 9 bases align to TRBD1. Germline trimming cut 5 bases from V and 3 bases from J; bases unmatched to any gene: 10. The germline gives CDR1 SNHLY, CDR2 FYNNEI. The CDR3 runs 16 residues. CDR3 sequence (DNA): TGTGCCAGCAGTCCGAGCGGACAGGGGAGGTACTATGGCTACACCTTC. Its translation is CASSPSGQGRYYGYTF. The variable domain in full, completed from reference TRBV2 and TRBJ1-2, reads EPEVTQTPSHQVTQMGQEVILRCVPISNHLYFYWYRQILGQKVEFLVSFYNNEISEKSEIFDDQFSVERPDGSNFTLKIRSTKLEDSAMYFCASSPSGQGRYYGYTFGSGTRLTVV.

Notes on this clone: This sequence may be a read error, since a much larger clone differs from it by one base. V and J are TRBV19 and TRBJ1-6, with D perhaps matching TRBD1 (5 bases). The CDR3 spans 12 residues. Germline CDR1 LNHDA, CDR2 SQIVND (reference sequence). Trimming cost V 9 bases and J 9 bases, with 12 bases left between them. The DNA for the CDR3 is TGTGCCAGCAGCTGGGGGGGTTCACCCCTCCACTTT. As protein: CASSWGGSPLHF.

This clone was observed once. The CDR3 region has the DNA TGTGCCAGCAGTCGATACAGGGGTCGATATTCACCCCTCCACTTT. This translates into CASSRYRGRYSPLHF. The genes are TRBV5-6 and TRBJ1-6; 7 bases match TRBD1. The CDR3 runs to 15 residues. V was pared by 5 bases and J by 8 bases, with 10 bases of the junction left unmatched. CDR1 and CDR2 (germline): SGHDT, YYEEEE. The whole variable domain, filled in from reference TRBV5-6 and TRBJ1-6, reads DAGVTQSPTHLIKTRGQQVTLRCSPKSGHDTVSWYQQALGQGPQFIFQYYEEEERQRGNFPDRFSGHQFPNYSSELNVNALLLGDSALYLCASSRYRGRYSPLHFGNGTRLTVT.

The chain uses TRBV7-2 and TRBJ2-3; 7 positions agree with TRBD1. The germline CDR1 and CDR2 sequences are SGHTA and FQGNSA. J lost 7 bases, V lost 4 bases, and 11 bases had no gene match. There are 15 residues in the CDR3. Here the CDR3 reads CASSSQSGTVYTQYF. The CDR3 coding sequence is TGTGCCAGCAGCTCCCAATCCGGGACAGTATATACGCAGTATTTT. Supplemented by reference TRBV7-2 and TRBJ2-3, the full variable domain reads GAGVSQSPSNKVTEKGKDVELRCDPISGHTALYWYRQSLGQGLEFLIYFQGNSAPDKSGLPSDRFSAERTGGSVSTLTIQRTQQEDSAVYLCASSSQSGTVYTQYFGPGTRLTVL.

The chain recombines TRBV7-2 with TRBJ1-6; TRBD1 is a possible D gene (5 bases). The V and J ends lost 0 bases and 6 bases respectively, with 12 bases between them. Germline-derived CDR1 and CDR2 are SGHTA and FQGNSA. The CDR3 has 16 amino acids. CDR3: CASSLAPGGTNSPLHF. In DNA form, the CDR3 reads TGTGCCAGCAGCTTAGCTCCTGGGGGGACTAATTCACCCCTCCACTTT.

J is TRBJ2-3 and V is TRBV7-9; D is uncertain. There are 12 residues in the CDR3. The germline gives CDR1 SEHNR, CDR2 FQNEAQ (reference sequence). Deletions cut 3 bases from V and 4 bases from J, with 5 bases between. The CDR3: CASSFASDTQYF. CDR3 nucleotide sequence: TGTGCCAGCAGCTTCGCGTCAGATACGCAGTATTTT.

The rearrangement joins TRBV5-1 to TRBJ2-1; D possibly corresponds to TRBD1 (5 bases). V was cut by 0 bases and J by 8 bases, with 12 bases left in between. This CDR3 region has 14 residues. Germline V CDR1 and CDR2: SGHRS, YFSETQ. CDR3 residues: CASSLEWSRDEQFF. The CDR3 DNA reads TGCGCCAGCAGCTTGGAGTGGAGCAGGGATGAGCAGTTCTTC.

V and J are TRBV12-3 or TRBV12-4 and TRBJ1-2; D ambiguous. The CDR3 contains 13 residues. The V and J ends lost 6 bases and 0 bases respectively, with 8 bases between them. CDR3 in DNA: TGTGCCAGCAGCAGGTCGGCTAACTATGGCTACACCTTC. This encodes CASSRSANYGYTF.

The chain uses TRBV24-1 and TRBJ1-2; maybe TRBD1 (5 bases). Germline V gene sequence: CDR1 KGHDR, CDR2 SFDVKD. V dropped 4 bases and J dropped 3 bases, with 5 bases sitting between them. The CDR3 contains 12 residues. The DNA for the CDR3 is TGTGCCACCAGTGAACAGGACTATGGCTACACCTTC. It codes for CATSEQDYGYTF.

This clone was picked up one time. V and J are TRBV30 and TRBJ2-7; TRBD2 matches at 8 bases. CDR1 GTSNPN and CDR2 SVGIG come from the germline V gene (reference sequence). V lost 2 bases, J lost 2 bases, and 8 bases stayed unmatched. The CDR3 covers 15 residues. The CDR3 DNA reads as TGTGCCTGGAGTAGCCTAGCGGGCGGGGCCTACGAGCAGTACTTC. It yields the protein CAWSSLAGGAYEQYF.